Detailed here is one T cell receptor beta chain. This sample was included in a study of T-cell memory formation after mild COVID-19. The wider study: Clusters were largely donor specific.

TCRdb ran MiXCR on the 5' RACE reads and lists one entry per CDR3 protein. Among 540,000 or so distinct CDR3 sequences, 20% were seen once, and the ten largest hold approximately 13%. The germline V gene encodes CDR1 KGHDR and CDR2 SFDVKD. Trimming removed 3 bases from V and 4 bases from J, with 11 bases in between. The CDR3 consists of 15 residues. The genes are TRBV24-1 and TRBJ2-2; a possible D gene is TRBD1 (6 bases). This clonotype originated in an adult woman who had mild COVID-19 (a few samples of this study predate the infection). Cell type and time point are not known. The material sequenced was PBMCs or a T cell subset sorted from them (not recorded which). The chain's CDR3 is CATSDPGVGTGELFF. In DNA form, the CDR3 reads TGTGCCACCAGTGATCCAGGGGTAGGCACCGGGGAGCTGTTTTTT.